One and the same sample provided the 25 T cell receptor beta chains below, sequenced in a study of blood T cell repertoires in COVID-19. Repertoires were generated with immunoSEQ multiplex PCR, while TCRdb's copy carries only in-frame clones and drops some. Here the sample spans over 120,000 clones, around 90% being singletons. Input material: peripheral blood. The receptors originated from a woman aged 45-65 years with acute or convalescent COVID-19.

The chain has TRBV2 and TRBJ1-5; no clear D. The CDR3 totals 15 residues. CDR1 and CDR2 from the germline V gene are SNHLY and FYNNEI. Trimming removed 5 bases from V and 0 bases from J, with 11 bases in between. CDR3 amino acids: CASSIEKNSNQPQHF. The CDR3 DNA reads as TGTGCCAGCAGTATTGAGAAGAATAGCAATCAGCCCCAGCATTTT.

The chain has TRBV19 and TRBJ1-1; TRBD1 matches at 8 bases. Trimming removed 5 bases from V and 4 bases from J; junction bases left unmatched: 6. Germline lookup yields CDR1 LNHDA and CDR2 SQIVND (reference sequence). CDR3 length: 14 residues. The CDR3 DNA reads as TGTGCCAGTAGTGAGGACAGGGTTAGCACTGAAGCTTTCTTT. Translated, it gives CASSEDRVSTEAFF. The variable domain in full, completed from reference TRBV19 and TRBJ1-1, reads DGGITQSPKYLFRKEGQNVTLSCEQNLNHDAMYWYRQDPGQGLRLIYYSQIVNDFQKGDIAEGYSVSREKKESFPLTVTSAQKNPTAFYLCASSEDRVSTEAFFGQGTRLTVV.

The V gene is TRBV5-1, the J gene TRBJ2-6, with 8 bases lining up with TRBD1. The CDR3 has 19 amino acids. J was trimmed by 0 bases and V by 0 bases; bases with no gene match: 8. Germline assignment: CDR1 SGHRS and CDR2 YFSETQ. The CDR3 protein is CASSLDGTGSISGANVLTF. The DNA for the CDR3 is TGCGCCAGCAGCTTGGACGGGACAGGAAGCATCTCTGGGGCCAACGTCCTGACTTTC.

About this clone itself: The same CDR3 arises from other DNA sequences in this sample as well. The V call is TRBV10-1, the J call TRBJ2-3; 13 bases are a match to TRBD2. V shed 6 bases, J shed 1 base, and the junction held 1 base outside the gene matches. CDR1 WNHNN and CDR2 SYGVQD come from the germline V gene (reference sequence). The CDR3 extends over 15 amino acids. This CDR3 is CASSGLAGGTDTQYF. CDR3 nucleotides: TGCGCCAGCAGCGGACTAGCGGGGGGCACAGATACGCAGTATTTT.

The rearrangement joins TRBV18 to TRBJ1-2, with a tentative D call TRBD1 (5 bases). Germline V lookup: CDR1 KGHSH, CDR2 LQKENI. This CDR3 has 16 residues. V lost 2 bases, J lost 1 base, and 14 bases lay in between. The CDR3 sequence: CASSPIGHNINYGYTF. CDR3 in DNA: TGTGCCAGCTCACCAATAGGACACAATATTAACTATGGCTACACCTTC.

The chain carries TRBV9 and TRBJ2-7; tentative D call: TRBD1 (5 bases). Between the trimmed V and J ends, which lost 0 bases and 4 bases, there was a span of 14 bases. This CDR3 comprises 15 residues. CDR1 is SGDLS, CDR2 YYNGEE, per germline. The CDR3 reads CASSVAIGAYYEQYF. CDR3 bases: TGTGCCAGCAGCGTAGCTATAGGGGCCTATTACGAGCAGTACTTC.

The rearrangement uses TRBV3-1 (or the pseudogene TRBV3-2) and TRBJ2-1; D is unresolved. CDR1 and CDR2 (germline): LGHDT, YNNKEL (reference sequence). Trimming shortened V by 4 bases and J by 6 bases, and 7 bases separated the two germline ends. This CDR3 has 12 amino acids. The CDR3 region is CASSPFSNEQFF. The CDR3, as DNA: TGTGCCAGCAGCCCCTTCAGCAATGAGCAGTTCTTC.

The chain links TRBV11-2 to TRBJ1-2; the D gene is possibly TRBD1 (6 bases). Germline CDR1 and CDR2: SGHAT and FQNNGV. V was shortened by 2 bases and J by 8 bases, with 18 bases between the two germline ends. The CDR3 is 15 residues long. CDR3 DNA: TGTGCCAGCAGCTTACTTTTCGAACAGGGTAACGGCTACACCTTC. It translates to CASSLLFEQGNGYTF.

This chain links TRBV7-2 with TRBJ2-7, with TRBD1 as a possible D gene (7 bases). Germline CDR1 SGHTA, CDR2 FQGNSA. Deletions cut 2 bases from V and 6 bases from J, with 11 bases between. This CDR3 has 13 residues. The CDR3 is CASSLYQGGEQYF. CDR3 in DNA: TGTGCCAGCAGCTTATACCAGGGGGGCGAGCAGTACTTC.

This sequence joins TRBV19 and TRBJ2-7, with D possibly matching TRBD1 (5 bases). V was shortened by 7 bases and J by 2 bases, with 12 bases between the two germline ends. The CDR3 totals 13 residues. Germline V CDR1 and CDR2: LNHDA, SQIVND (reference sequence). Here the CDR3 reads CASTEDNPYEQYF. As DNA, the CDR3 is TGTGCCAGTACCGAGGACAACCCCTACGAGCAGTACTTC. Full variable domain (missing parts from reference TRBV19 and TRBJ2-7): DGGITQSPKYLFRKEGQNVTLSCEQNLNHDAMYWYRQDPGQGLRLIYYSQIVNDFQKGDIAEGYSVSREKKESFPLTVTSAQKNPTAFYLCASTEDNPYEQYFGPGTRLTVT.

V gene TRBV28 combines with J gene TRBJ2-7; 8 bases map to TRBD2. Unmatched junction bases numbered 9, after V lost 5 bases and J lost 3 bases. Germline-derived CDR1 and CDR2 are MDHEN and SYDVKM. This CDR3 contains 15 residues. The CDR3 sequence is CASSNPGGEDYEQYF. The CDR3, as DNA: TGTGCCAGCAGTAACCCCGGGGGGGAAGACTACGAGCAGTACTTC.

This sequence joins TRBV7-2 and TRBJ2-2; 7 bases map to TRBD1. Trimming removed 4 bases from V and 0 bases from J; junction bases left unmatched: 8. Per germline, CDR1 SGHTA and CDR2 FQGNSA. The CDR3 has 17 amino acids. This chain's CDR3 is CASSWGDRAANTGELFF. The CDR3 DNA sequence: TGTGCCAGCAGCTGGGGTGACAGGGCAGCGAACACCGGGGAGCTGTTTTTT.

The chain combines TRBV5-6 with TRBJ1-1, with D tentatively TRBD1 (6 bases). This CDR3 contains 15 residues. Trimming pared 2 bases from V and 4 bases from J, leaving 15 bases between. Germline V CDR1 and CDR2: SGHDT, YYEEEE. CDR3 sequence (DNA): TGTGCCAGCAGCTTCGGACAGCCAAGTTCCACTGAAGCTTTCTTT. It translates to CASSFGQPSSTEAFF.

This rearrangement joins TRBV12-3 or TRBV12-4 to TRBJ2-7, with 8 positions matching TRBD1. CDR3 length: 13 amino acids. The trim removed 3 bases at V and 3 bases at J, leaving 1 base unmatched. The DNA of the CDR3 is TGTGCCAGCAGTTTCGGACAGGGCTACGAGCAGTACTTC. Encoded protein: CASSFGQGYEQYF.

The J gene is TRBJ2-1, the V gene TRBV20-1, with 7 bases identical to TRBD1. V dropped 1 base and J dropped 16; count of bases not matched to a gene: 7. CDR3 length: 11 amino acids. Looked up from germline, CDR1 is DFQATT and CDR2 is SNEGSKA (reference sequence). The CDR3 coding sequence is TGCAGTGCTAGAGTAAAGGGACAGAACTTCTTC. Its protein product is CSARVKGQNFF.

CDR3 residues: CASSFTGDGGANVLTF. CDR3 nucleotides: TGCGCCAGCAGCTTTACAGGTGATGGCGGGGCCAACGTCCTGACTTTC. The gene calls are TRBV5-1 and TRBJ2-6, with D possibly being TRBD1 (5 bases). V was cut by 2 bases and J by 4 bases, with 13 bases left in between. Germline V lookup: CDR1 SGHRS, CDR2 YFSETQ. CDR3 length: 16 amino acids.

A remark on this clone: The sample carries other DNA sequences with the same CDR3. The chain combines TRBV19 with TRBJ2-3, with D possibly matching TRBD2 (5 bases). V dropped 4 bases and J dropped 2 bases, with 7 bases sitting between them. This CDR3 spans 13 amino acids. In germline, CDR1 is LNHDA, CDR2 SQIVND (reference sequence). Here the CDR3 reads CASSRRDTDTQYF. The CDR3 coding sequence is TGTGCCAGTAGTAGACGGGACACAGATACGCAGTATTTT.

Only one count was recorded for this clone. This rearrangement joins TRBV6-5 to TRBJ1-5; 9 bases match TRBD1. Germline V CDR1 and CDR2: MNHEY, SVGAGI. After removal of 8 bases from V and 5 bases from J, the junction contained 10 bases not matched to a gene. This CDR3 has 15 residues. The CDR3 DNA reads TGTGCCAGCGAACGGGACAGGGACGGTCATCAGCCCCAGCATTTT. Translating it yields CASERDRDGHQPQHF.

The chain carries TRBV7-3 and TRBJ1-1; D not resolved. This CDR3 has 12 residues. Trimming removed 6 bases at V and 0 bases at J, with 5 bases between. Germline assignment: CDR1 SGHTA and CDR2 FQGTGA. DNA of the CDR3: TGTGCCAGCAGTTCAATGAACACTGAAGCTTTCTTT. This translates into CASSSMNTEAFF.

The chain couples TRBV28 to TRBJ1-4; the match to TRBD1 covers 9 bases. V trimming: 6 bases; J trimming: 5 bases; junction bases outside the gene matches: 10. The CDR3 covers 16 residues. Germline CDR1 reads MDHEN; CDR2 reads SYDVKM. Here the CDR3 DNA reads TGTGCCAGCAGGGGGGGGGACAGGGCCTGGAATGAAAAACTGTTTTTT. It encodes CASRGGDRAWNEKLFF. The entire variable domain, with the rest obtained from reference TRBV28 and TRBJ1-4, is as follows: DVKVTQSSRYLVKRTGEKVFLECVQDMDHENMFWYRQDPGLGLRLIYFSYDVKMKEKGDIPEGYSVSREKKERFSLILESASTNQTSMYLCASRGGDRAWNEKLFFGSGTQLSVL.

Ten or more counts support this clone. The J gene is TRBJ2-1, the V gene TRBV27; 8 nucleotides agree with TRBD2. CDR3 size: 14 residues. Germline CDR1 and CDR2: MNHEY and SMNVEV (reference sequence). V lost 6 bases to trimming and J lost 5 bases; unmatched junction nucleotides: 6. The CDR3 is CASRRTSSNNEQFF. The CDR3 DNA is TGTGCCAGCAGGCGGACTAGCAGTAACAATGAGCAGTTCTTC.

This chain uses TRBV24-1 with TRBJ1-2, with D possibly being TRBD1 (5 bases). The CDR3 sequence is 14 residues long. CDR1 is KGHDR and CDR2 is SFDVKD in the germline V gene. V shed 2 bases and J shed 4 bases, with 10 bases lying between them. CDR3 sequence (DNA): TGTGCCACCAGTGATTGGACAACGATCTATGGCTACACCTTC. It specifies CATSDWTTIYGYTF.

The chain joins TRBV2 to TRBJ2-7; D is possibly TRBD1 (6 bases). V lost 6 bases to trimming and J lost 0 bases, with 21 bases between them. Germline V gives CDR1 SNHLY, CDR2 FYNNEI. This CDR3 has 17 residues. CDR3 region: CASRGTGRGQSSYEQYF. Written as DNA, the CDR3 is TGTGCCAGCAGGGGAACAGGGAGAGGGCAGAGCTCCTACGAGCAGTACTTC.

This chain connects TRBV23-1 to TRBJ1-5; 12 bases fit TRBD1. TRBV23-1 is an ORF for which the function is uncertain. This CDR3 spans 15 amino acids. The trim removed 6 bases at V and 6 bases at J, leaving 6 bases unmatched. CDR3 in amino acids: CASSPGQGACQPQHF. In nucleotides, the CDR3 is TGCGCCAGCAGCCCGGGACAGGGGGCTTGTCAGCCCCAGCATTTT.

The chain recombines TRBV9 with TRBJ1-4; D perhaps matches TRBD1 (6 bases). Per germline, CDR1 SGDLS and CDR2 YYNGEE. The CDR3 extends over 14 amino acids. V was clipped by 4 bases and J by 5 bases, with 12 bases between them. In DNA form, the CDR3 reads TGTGCCAGCAGCAGACAGGTCAACAATGAAAAACTGTTTTTT. Its translation is CASSRQVNNEKLFF.